The next 21 T cell receptor beta chains were all read from a single sample in a study of blood T cell repertoires in COVID-19 (dated by TCRdb to about 2020). The library was produced with the immunoSEQ multiplex PCR assay. TCRdb mirrors the immuneACCESS table, restricted to in-frame sequences. Some clones are absent from its copies; in checked studies, under half trace to an unresolved V gene, and the reason for the others is unknown. The sample table shows about 100,000 clones, and about 88% are seen once. The ten largest clones represent 7% to 9% of the sample. Sequencing was performed on peripheral blood. Receptor source: a man under 40 in a cohort sampled during active COVID-19.

This clone occurred a few times. V usage is TRBV5-4 and J usage is TRBJ2-7, with D perhaps TRBD2 (5 bases). Germline V gene data show CDR1 as SGHNT and CDR2 as YYREEE (reference sequence). This CDR3 is 15 amino acids long. V lost 1 base, J lost 1 base, and 12 bases lay in between. CDR3 residues: CASSLMRSGSYEQYF. Here the CDR3 DNA reads TGTGCCAGCAGCTTGATGAGAAGCGGTTCCTACGAGCAGTACTTC.

This CDR3 is CASSSTLQGIDEQYF. CDR3 nucleotides: TGTGCCAGCAGCTCGACTCTACAGGGAATTGACGAGCAGTACTTC. This chain connects TRBV7-6 to TRBJ2-7; D perhaps matches TRBD1 (6 bases). The germline gives CDR1 SGHVS, CDR2 FNYEAQ. The CDR3 runs to 15 residues. V was shortened by 4 bases and J by 5 bases, with 18 bases between the two germline ends.

J is TRBJ2-5 and V is TRBV2; TRBD1 matches 7 bases. The V gene's germline CDR1 is SNHLY and CDR2 FYNNEI. This CDR3 is 14 amino acids long. V shed 8 bases and J 4 bases; nucleotides not matched to a gene: 10. This CDR3 reads CASALTGVAETQYF. DNA for the CDR3: TGTGCCAGCGCATTAACAGGGGTCGCAGAGACCCAGTACTTC.

V usage is TRBV19 and J usage is TRBJ2-5, with 11 positions matching TRBD2. CDR1 is LNHDA and CDR2 is SQIVND in the germline V gene (reference sequence). CDR3 length: 16 amino acids. V shed 7 bases, J shed 1 base, and the junction held 8 bases outside the gene matches. This CDR3 is CASKGGTSGSQETQYF. As DNA, the CDR3 is TGTGCCAGTAAGGGGGGGACTAGCGGTTCCCAAGAGACCCAGTACTTC.

This clone was seen just once. CDR3 in amino acids: CASSLLAGGPDNEQFF. The CDR3 DNA reads as TGTGCCAGCAGCTTACTAGCGGGGGGGCCCGACAATGAGCAGTTCTTC. J is TRBJ2-1 and V is TRBV11-2, with 12 nucleotides matching TRBD2. CDR3 length: 16 residues. In germline, CDR1 is SGHAT, CDR2 FQNNGV. The J segment lost 5 bases and the V segment lost 2 bases, leaving 4 bases of the junction unmatched.

This clone appeared a single time. The J gene is TRBJ2-7, the V gene TRBV7-2; 11 nucleotides align to TRBD1. The CDR3 is made up of 15 amino acids. V shed 5 bases and J 3 bases; nucleotides not matched to a gene: 6. In germline, CDR1 is SGHTA, CDR2 FQGNSA. The CDR3, as DNA: TGTGCCAGCAGCCACGGACAGGGGGCGGGCTACGAGCAGTACTTC. Residues: CASSHGQGAGYEQYF. The entire variable domain, with the rest obtained from reference TRBV7-2 and TRBJ2-7, is as follows: GAGVSQSPSNKVTEKGKDVELRCDPISGHTALYWYRQSLGQGLEFLIYFQGNSAPDKSGLPSDRFSAERTGGSVSTLTIQRTQQEDSAVYLCASSHGQGAGYEQYFGPGTRLTVT.

The chain carries TRBV7-9 and TRBJ2-5, with 15 bases identical to TRBD2. The junction had 7 bases not matched to a gene; V was cut back by 5 bases and J by 3 bases. CDR3 length: 17 residues. Per germline, CDR1 SEHNR and CDR2 FQNEAQ (reference sequence). CDR3 region: CASSPGLAGGLKETQYF. DNA of the CDR3: TGTGCCAGCAGCCCCGGACTAGCGGGGGGGTTGAAAGAGACCCAGTACTTC. Supplemented by reference TRBV7-9 and TRBJ2-5, the full variable domain reads DTGVSQNPRHKITKRGQNVTFRCDPISEHNRLYWYRQTLGQGPEFLTYFQNEAQLEKSRLLSDRFSAERPKGSFSTLEIQRTEQGDSAMYLCASSPGLAGGLKETQYFGPGTRLLVL.

V usage is TRBV5-6 and J usage is TRBJ2-3, with TRBD2 matching 10 bases. Germline V CDR1 and CDR2: SGHDT, YYEEEE. The CDR3 has 18 residues. V dropped 0 bases and J dropped 2; count of bases not matched to a gene: 9. CDR3 sequence: CASSLGRASGGTTDTQYF. The CDR3 DNA reads TGTGCCAGCAGCTTGGGCCGGGCTAGCGGGGGCACCACAGATACGCAGTATTTT.

The J gene is TRBJ2-5, the V gene TRBV5-6; D is unresolved. Per germline, CDR1 SGHDT and CDR2 YYEEEE. With 6 bases removed from V and 7 bases from J, the gap between germline ends came to 13 bases. This CDR3 has 12 amino acids. The CDR3 here is CASTRLPGTQYF. CDR3 DNA sequence: TGTGCCAGCACCCGACTGCCTGGGACCCAGTACTTC.

The chain employs TRBV6-8 and TRBJ1-1; D possibly corresponds to TRBD1 (5 bases). V lost 7 bases to trimming and J lost 4 bases, with 16 bases between them. Germline V gene sequence: CDR1 MNHGY, CDR2 SAAAGT. The CDR3 is made up of 14 amino acids. CDR3 loop: CASIGVGSGTEAFF. CDR3 nucleotides: TGTGCCAGCATAGGGGTGGGTAGCGGCACTGAAGCTTTCTTT.

This rearrangement joins TRBV3-1 (or the pseudogene TRBV3-2) to TRBJ1-1, with TRBD1 matching over 12 bases. Germline V gene lookup returns CDR1 LGHDT and CDR2 YNNKEL (reference sequence). The CDR3 contains 14 residues. Trimming cost V 2 bases and J 11 bases; bases outside gene matches: 6. CDR3 in amino acids: CASSQRDRGQEAFF. Written as DNA, the CDR3 is TGTGCCAGCAGCCAAAGGGACAGGGGGCAGGAGGCTTTCTTT.

The chain is built from TRBV19 and TRBJ2-5; 10 bases are shared with TRBD2. CDR1 and CDR2 from the germline V gene are LNHDA and SQIVND (reference sequence). The length of the CDR3 is 16 residues. Trimming cost V 6 bases and J 2 bases; bases outside gene matches: 9. For the CDR3, the DNA is TGTGCCAGTAGCTTTGGGGCTAGCGGGGGTCAAGAGACCCAGTACTTC. Translated, it gives CASSFGASGGQETQYF. Combining the CDR3 with reference TRBV19 and TRBJ2-5 gives the whole variable domain DGGITQSPKYLFRKEGQNVTLSCEQNLNHDAMYWYRQDPGQGLRLIYYSQIVNDFQKGDIAEGYSVSREKKESFPLTVTSAQKNPTAFYLCASSFGASGGQETQYFGPGTRLLVL.

The table lists this clone with a few counts. The gene calls are TRBV6-5 and TRBJ1-6; the D gene is possibly TRBD1 (6 bases). The V end was cut by 8 bases, the J end by 7 bases, with 12 bases between. CDR3 length: 13 amino acids. Per the germline V gene, CDR1 is MNHEY and CDR2 is SVGAGI. The CDR3 is CASGTGKNSPLHF. The CDR3 nucleotides are TGTGCCAGCGGAACAGGGAAGAATTCACCCCTCCACTTT.

The gene calls are TRBV7-2 and TRBJ2-5; the match to TRBD1 covers 7 bases. CDR1 is SGHTA, CDR2 FQGNSA, per germline. The CDR3 covers 16 residues. V lost 1 base to trimming and J lost 1 base; unmatched junction nucleotides: 6. CDR3 protein: CASSLGFKGAQETQYF. The CDR3 DNA reads TGTGCCAGCAGCTTAGGGTTCAAGGGGGCCCAAGAGACCCAGTACTTC. Based on the CDR3 plus reference TRBV7-2 and TRBJ2-5, the full variable domain is GAGVSQSPSNKVTEKGKDVELRCDPISGHTALYWYRQSLGQGLEFLIYFQGNSAPDKSGLPSDRFSAERTGGSVSTLTIQRTQQEDSAVYLCASSLGFKGAQETQYFGPGTRLLVL.

This chain joins TRBV4-3 and TRBJ1-6, with 10 positions matching TRBD1. The CDR3 is 17 residues long. Per the germline V gene, CDR1 is LGHNA and CDR2 is YSLEER. J was trimmed by 9 bases and V by 2 bases; bases with no gene match: 10. The CDR3 nucleotides are TGCGCCAGCAGCCAAAAGGGGGGACAGGGGACAGGTTCACCCCTCCACTTT. This translates into CASSQKGGQGTGSPLHF.

The V and J genes are TRBV27 and TRBJ2-7; D perhaps matches TRBD1 (6 bases). Trimming took 5 bases from V and 2 from J, leaving 16 bases between them. Germline assignment: CDR1 MNHEY and CDR2 SMNVEV (reference sequence). The CDR3 sequence is 15 residues long. The CDR3 DNA follows: TGTGCCAGCAGTACTACAGGGTCCTCCCCCTACGAGCAGTACTTC. As protein: CASSTTGSSPYEQYF.

The V gene is TRBV28, the J gene TRBJ1-4, with 9 bases aligning to TRBD1. The V and J ends lost 2 bases and 7 bases, in that order; junction bases with no gene match: 2. Looked up from germline, CDR1 is MDHEN and CDR2 is SYDVKM. This CDR3 is 14 amino acids long. Here the CDR3 reads CASSLNRGPEKLFF. CDR3 coding DNA: TGTGCCAGCAGTTTAAACAGGGGGCCTGAAAAACTGTTTTTT.

V gene TRBV7-2 combines with J gene TRBJ2-7; possibly TRBD2 for D (5 bases). V was clipped by 5 bases and J by 3 bases, with 14 bases between them. There are 14 residues in the CDR3. CDR1 is SGHTA and CDR2 is FQGNSA in the germline V gene. This CDR3 reads CASSPRSDYYEQYF. CDR3 nucleotides: TGTGCCAGCAGCCCGCGCTCTGACTACTACGAGCAGTACTTC.

V usage is TRBV6-6 and J usage is TRBJ1-2; D is unresolved. The V end lost 5 bases, the J end lost 5 bases, and 6 bases lay between the germline ends. The germline gives CDR1 MNHNY, CDR2 SVGAGI (reference sequence). The CDR3 consists of 11 residues. The CDR3 nucleotides read TGTGCCAGCAGTGTACAGTATGGCTACACCTTC. The encoded protein is CASSVQYGYTF.

V is TRBV6-5 and J is TRBJ1-6; 7 bases align to TRBD1. J lost 6 bases, V lost 6 bases, and 5 bases had no gene match. This CDR3 has 14 amino acids. Germline CDR1 is MNHEY and CDR2 is SVGAGI. CDR3 region: CASRGTDRNSPLHF. CDR3 in DNA: TGTGCCAGCAGAGGGACAGACCGTAATTCACCCCTCCACTTT.

The J gene is TRBJ2-7, the V gene TRBV7-2; D not resolved. The CDR3 has 14 residues. Germline CDR1 and CDR2: SGHTA and FQGNSA. Trimming pared 5 bases from V and 2 bases from J, leaving 13 bases between. The CDR3, as DNA: TGTGCCAGCAGCACCCTAGGTTTGACCTACGAGCAGTACTTC. Residues: CASSTLGLTYEQYF.